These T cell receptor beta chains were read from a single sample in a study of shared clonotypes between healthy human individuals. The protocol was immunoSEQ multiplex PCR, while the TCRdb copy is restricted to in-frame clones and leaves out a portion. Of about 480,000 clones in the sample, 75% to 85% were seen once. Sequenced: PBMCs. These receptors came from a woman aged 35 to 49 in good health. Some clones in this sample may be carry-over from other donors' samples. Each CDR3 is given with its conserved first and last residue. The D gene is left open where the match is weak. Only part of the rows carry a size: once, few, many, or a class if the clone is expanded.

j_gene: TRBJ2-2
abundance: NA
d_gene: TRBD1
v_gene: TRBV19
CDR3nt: TGTGCCAGTAGTATCCGGCAAGGACAGGGGAACACCGGGGAGCTGTTTTTT
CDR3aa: CASSIRQGQGNTGELFF

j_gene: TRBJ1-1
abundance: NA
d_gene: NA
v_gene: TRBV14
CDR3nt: TGTGCCAGCACGGCAACGGGCCACGGGGAAGCTTTCTTT
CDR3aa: CASTATGHGEAFF

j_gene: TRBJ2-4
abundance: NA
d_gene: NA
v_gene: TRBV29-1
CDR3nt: TGCAGCGTTGAGGCCGGGGGAGACATTCAGTACTTC
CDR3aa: CSVEAGGDIQYF

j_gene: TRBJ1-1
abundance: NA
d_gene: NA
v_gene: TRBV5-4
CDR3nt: TGTGCCAGCAGCTTGGCCAGGGGTTTTTCGGACACTGAAGCTTTCTTT
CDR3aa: CASSLARGFSDTEAFF

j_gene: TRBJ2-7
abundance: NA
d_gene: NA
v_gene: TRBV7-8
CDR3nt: TGTGCCAGCAGCCCTCCACAGGGTGGCGGGAGCTACGAGCAGTACTTC
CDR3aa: CASSPPQGGGSYEQYF

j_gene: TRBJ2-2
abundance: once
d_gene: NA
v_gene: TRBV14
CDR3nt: TGTGCCAGCAGCTCCAGAGACAGGTTGAACACCGGGGAGCTGTTTTTT
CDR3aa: CASSSRDRLNTGELFF

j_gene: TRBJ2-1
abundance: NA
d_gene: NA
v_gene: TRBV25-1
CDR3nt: TGTGCCAGCAGTGTAACAGCGGTATACAATGAGCAGTTCTTC
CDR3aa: CASSVTAVYNEQFF

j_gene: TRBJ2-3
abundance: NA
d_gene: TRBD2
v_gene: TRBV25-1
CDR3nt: TGTGCCAGCAGTGGGGGGACTAGCGGGAGATTCGGGGATACGCAGTATTTT
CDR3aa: CASSGGTSGRFGDTQYF

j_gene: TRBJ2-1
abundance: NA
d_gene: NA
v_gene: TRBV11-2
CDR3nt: TGTGCCAGCAGACATGGACAGCTATACAATGAGCAGTTCTTC
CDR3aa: CASRHGQLYNEQFF

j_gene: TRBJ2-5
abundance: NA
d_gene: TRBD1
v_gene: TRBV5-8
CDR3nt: TGTGCCAGCAGCGCCCAGAGGTCAGGGGGTGGAGAGACCCAGTACTTC
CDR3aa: CASSAQRSGGGETQYF

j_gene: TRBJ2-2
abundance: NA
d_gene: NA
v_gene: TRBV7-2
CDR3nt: TGTGCCAGCAGCTTAGCGGTCCTAGGTGGGACCGGGGAGCTGTTTTTT
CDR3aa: CASSLAVLGGTGELFF

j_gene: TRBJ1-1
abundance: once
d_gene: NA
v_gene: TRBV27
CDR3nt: TGTGCCAGCAGTTTATGGGCAGGGGCAAACACTGAAGCTTTCTTT
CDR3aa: CASSLWAGANTEAFF

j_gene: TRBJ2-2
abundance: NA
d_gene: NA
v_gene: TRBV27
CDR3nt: TGTGCCACCTCGAAGGTCACCGGGGAGCTGTTTTTT
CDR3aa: CATSKVTGELFF

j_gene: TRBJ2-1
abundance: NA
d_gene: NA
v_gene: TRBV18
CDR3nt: TGTGCCAGCTCACCACTCGCGACGTCTACCTACAATGAGCAGTTCTTC
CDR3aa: CASSPLATSTYNEQFF

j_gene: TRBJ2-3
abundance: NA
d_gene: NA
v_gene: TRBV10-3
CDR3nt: TGTGCCATCAGTGACTGGGCTACGCAGTATTTT
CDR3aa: CAISDWATQYF

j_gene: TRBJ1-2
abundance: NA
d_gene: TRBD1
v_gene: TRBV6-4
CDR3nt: TGTGCCAGCTCCCTGGACAGGCTCTATGGCTACACCTTC
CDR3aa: CASSLDRLYGYTF

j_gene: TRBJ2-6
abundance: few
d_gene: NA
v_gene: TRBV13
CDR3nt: TGTGCCAGCAGCTTAGGTCGCTCTGGGGCCAACGTCCTGACTTTC
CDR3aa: CASSLGRSGANVLTF

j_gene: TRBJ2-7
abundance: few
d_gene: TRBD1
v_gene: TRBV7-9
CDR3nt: TGTGCCAGCAGCTTAGTGGCCTACGACCCCAGGGGGCTTGACTACGAGCAGTACTTC
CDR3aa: CASSLVAYDPRGLDYEQYF

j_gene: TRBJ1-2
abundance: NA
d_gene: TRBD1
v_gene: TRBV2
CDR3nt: TGTGCCAGCAGTGTCCCAGGGACAGGGGTGACTAACTATGGCTACACCTTC
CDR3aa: CASSVPGTGVTNYGYTF

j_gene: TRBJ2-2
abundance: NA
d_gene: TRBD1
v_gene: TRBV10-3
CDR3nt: TGTGCCATCCGGTACACACAGGGGACGGACACCGGGGAGCTGTTTTTT
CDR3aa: CAIRYTQGTDTGELFF

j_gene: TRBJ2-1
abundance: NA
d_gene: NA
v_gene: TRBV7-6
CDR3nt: TGTGCCAGCAGCACAAGACTCGACAATGAGCAGTTCTTC
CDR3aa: CASSTRLDNEQFF

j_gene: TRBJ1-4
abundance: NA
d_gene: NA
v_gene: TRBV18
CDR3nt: TGTGCCAGCTCACCCAGCGGGGAAAAACTGTTTTTT
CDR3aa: CASSPSGEKLFF

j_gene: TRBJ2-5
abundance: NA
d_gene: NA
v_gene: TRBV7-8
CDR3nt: TGTGCCAGCAGCTTAGCCGGGAGTGGTAAGGAGACCCAGTACTTC
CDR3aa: CASSLAGSGKETQYF

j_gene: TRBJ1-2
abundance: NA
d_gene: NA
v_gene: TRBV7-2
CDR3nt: TGTGCCAGCAGCTTTCACGGTAACTATGGCTACACCTTC
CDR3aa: CASSFHGNYGYTF

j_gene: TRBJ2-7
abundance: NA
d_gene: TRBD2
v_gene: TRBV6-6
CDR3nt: TGTGCCAGCAGTTACTTGGGGGACTACTACGAGCAGTACTTC
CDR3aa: CASSYLGDYYEQYF

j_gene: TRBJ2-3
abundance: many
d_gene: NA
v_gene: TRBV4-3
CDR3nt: TGCGCCAGCAAGGAGACTCTAGGGGATACGCAGTATTTT
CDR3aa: CASKETLGDTQYF

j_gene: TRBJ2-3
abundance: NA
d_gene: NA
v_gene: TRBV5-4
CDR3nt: TGTGCCAGCAGCTTGCGACTAGGCACAGATACGCAGTATTTT
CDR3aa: CASSLRLGTDTQYF

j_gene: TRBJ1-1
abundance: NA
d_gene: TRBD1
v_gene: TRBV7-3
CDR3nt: TGTGCCAGCAGCGCCACAGGGGTCGACACTGAAGCTTTCTTT
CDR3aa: CASSATGVDTEAFF

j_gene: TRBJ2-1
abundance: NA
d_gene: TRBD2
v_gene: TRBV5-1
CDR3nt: TGCGCCAGCAGCCCGGCGGCTAGCGGGATATACAATGAGCAGTTCTTC
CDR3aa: CASSPAASGIYNEQFF

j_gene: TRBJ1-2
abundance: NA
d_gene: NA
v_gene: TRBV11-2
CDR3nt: TGTGCCAGCAGCTTAGGGTTGGGGGCAATGAACTATGGCTACACCTTC
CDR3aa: CASSLGLGAMNYGYTF

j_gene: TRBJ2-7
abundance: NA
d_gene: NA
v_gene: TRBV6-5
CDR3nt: TGTGCCAGCAGAGGGGACTTTAGCTCCTACGAGCAGTACTTC
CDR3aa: CASRGDFSSYEQYF

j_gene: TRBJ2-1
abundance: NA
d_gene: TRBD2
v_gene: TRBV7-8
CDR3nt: TGTGCCAGCAGCTTGACTAGCGGGAGGGCCTACAATGAGCAGTTCTTC
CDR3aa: CASSLTSGRAYNEQFF

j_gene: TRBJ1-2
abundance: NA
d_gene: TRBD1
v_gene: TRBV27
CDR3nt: TGTGCCAGCAGTTTATCGTGGACAGGGGTGAGAGGCTACACCTTC
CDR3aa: CASSLSWTGVRGYTF

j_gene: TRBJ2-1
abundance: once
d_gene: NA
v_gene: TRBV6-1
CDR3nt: TGTGCCAGCAGTGGAAGACAGGTCCATGAGCAGTTCTTC
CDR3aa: CASSGRQVHEQFF

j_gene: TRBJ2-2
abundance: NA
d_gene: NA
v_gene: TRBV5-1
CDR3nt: TGCGCCAGCAGCTTCACCTCAAACACCGGGGAGCTGTTTTTT
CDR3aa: CASSFTSNTGELFF

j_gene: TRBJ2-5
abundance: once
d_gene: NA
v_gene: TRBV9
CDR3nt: TGTGCCAGCAGCGCTGGGGTGGGAGAGACCCAGTACTTC
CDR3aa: CASSAGVGETQYF

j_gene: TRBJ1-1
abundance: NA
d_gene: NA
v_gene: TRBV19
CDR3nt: TGTGCCAGTATCCCAGAGCCCGGGGGCCCGAACACTGAAGCTTTCTTT
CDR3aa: CASIPEPGGPNTEAFF

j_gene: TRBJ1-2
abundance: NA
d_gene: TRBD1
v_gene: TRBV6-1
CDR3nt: TGTGCCAGCCTGTACTCAACAGGGGGCCATGGCTACACCTTC
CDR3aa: CASLYSTGGHGYTF

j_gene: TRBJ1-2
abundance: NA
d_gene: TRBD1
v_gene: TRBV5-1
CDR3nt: TGCGCCAGCAGCTCGGGGGACAGTCTTCCCTCCTATGGCTACACCTTC
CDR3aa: CASSSGDSLPSYGYTF

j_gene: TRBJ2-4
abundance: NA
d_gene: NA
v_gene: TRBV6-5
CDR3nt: TGTGCCAGCAGTTACTCCCAGGGTGGAAACATTCAGTACTTC
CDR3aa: CASSYSQGGNIQYF

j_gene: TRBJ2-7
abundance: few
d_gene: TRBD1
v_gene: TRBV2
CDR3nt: TGTGCCAGCAGGAGGGACAGGGGCTACTCCTACGAGCAGTACTTC
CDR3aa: CASRRDRGYSYEQYF

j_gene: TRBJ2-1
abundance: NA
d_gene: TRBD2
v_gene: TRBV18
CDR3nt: TGTGCCAGCTCACCACCAGGTAGTCTAGCGGGAGGCAATGAGCAGTTCTTC
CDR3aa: CASSPPGSLAGGNEQFF

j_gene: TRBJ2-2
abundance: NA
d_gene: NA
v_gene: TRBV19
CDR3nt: TGTGCCAGTAGTATTGGGGGGTACACCGGGGAGCTGTTTTTT
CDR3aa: CASSIGGYTGELFF

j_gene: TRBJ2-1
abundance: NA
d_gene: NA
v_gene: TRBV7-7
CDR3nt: TGTGCCAGCAGCTTAGACGGAACACGCAATGAGCAGTTCTTC
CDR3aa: CASSLDGTRNEQFF

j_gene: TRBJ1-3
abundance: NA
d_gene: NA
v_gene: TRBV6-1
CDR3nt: TGTGCCAGCAGTTGGGACGGGAACTCTGGAAACACCATATATTTT
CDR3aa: CASSWDGNSGNTIYF

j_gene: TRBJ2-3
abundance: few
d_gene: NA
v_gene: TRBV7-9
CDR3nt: TGTGCCAGCAGTACTAGGGACGGCACAGATACGCAGTATTTT
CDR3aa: CASSTRDGTDTQYF

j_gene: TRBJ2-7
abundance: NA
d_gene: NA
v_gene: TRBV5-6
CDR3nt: TGTGCCAGCAGCGACGACAGCGAGCCCCGGGTCGAGCAGTACTTC
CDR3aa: CASSDDSEPRVEQYF

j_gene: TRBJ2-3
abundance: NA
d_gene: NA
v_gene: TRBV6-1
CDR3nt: TGTGCCAGCAGCCTACGGGGCGGGCCGATGGATACGCAGTATTTT
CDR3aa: CASSLRGGPMDTQYF

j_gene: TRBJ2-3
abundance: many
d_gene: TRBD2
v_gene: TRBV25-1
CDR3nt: TGTGCCAGCACCGGGGGAGGGCCGAGCACAGATACGCAGTATTTT
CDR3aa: CASTGGGPSTDTQYF

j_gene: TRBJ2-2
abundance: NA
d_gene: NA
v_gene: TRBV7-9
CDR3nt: TGTGCCAGCAGCTTAGGAGTCGGCAAGACCGGGGAGCTGTTTTTT
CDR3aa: CASSLGVGKTGELFF

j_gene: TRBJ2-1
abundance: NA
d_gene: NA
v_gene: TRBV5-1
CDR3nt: TGCGCCAGCAGCCAGGCCGGAGGGGGCTACAATGAGCAGTTCTTC
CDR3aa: CASSQAGGGYNEQFF

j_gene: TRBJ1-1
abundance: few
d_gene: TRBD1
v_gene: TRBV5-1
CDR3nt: TGCGCCAGCAGCGGTTACAGGGGGAACACTGAAGCTTTCTTT
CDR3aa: CASSGYRGNTEAFF

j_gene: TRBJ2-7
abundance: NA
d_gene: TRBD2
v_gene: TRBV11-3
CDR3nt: TGTGCCAGCAGCTTAGTGCGGGAGGGCCTCGAGGAGCAGTACTTC
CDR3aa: CASSLVREGLEEQYF

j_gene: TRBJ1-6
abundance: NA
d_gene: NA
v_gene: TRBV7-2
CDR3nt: TGTGCCAGCAGCTTAAAAACCCAGGGTAATTCACCCCTCCACTTT
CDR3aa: CASSLKTQGNSPLHF

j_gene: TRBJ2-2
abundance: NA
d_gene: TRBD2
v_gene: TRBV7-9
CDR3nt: TGTGCCAGCAGCTTAGTGCCGCGGGGGGCGAACACCGGGGAGCTGTTTTTT
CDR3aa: CASSLVPRGANTGELFF

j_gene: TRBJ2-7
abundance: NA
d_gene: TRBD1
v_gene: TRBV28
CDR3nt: TGTGCCAGCAGAACTGACAGGGGCGAGAAGCAGTACTTC
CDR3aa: CASRTDRGEKQYF

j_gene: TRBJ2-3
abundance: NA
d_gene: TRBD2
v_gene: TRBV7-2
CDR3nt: TGTGCCAGCAGCTCGGGACTAGCGGGCACAGATACGCAGTATTTT
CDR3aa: CASSSGLAGTDTQYF